These 11 T cell receptor beta chains share one sample of origin, sequenced in a study of cytomegalovirus exposure and HLA in healthy donors. The data were produced by immunoSEQ multiplex PCR, yet TCRdb's version contains in-frame clones alone and is incomplete. Of 66,000 or so clones listed, approximately 96% are singletons. Source material: PBMCs. These receptors were taken from a woman aged 18-29 years in good health and CMV-seropositive.

This clone appeared a single time. V is TRBV19 and J is TRBJ2-4, with D perhaps matching TRBD2 (5 bases). The CDR3 totals 14 residues. Germline V gives CDR1 LNHDA, CDR2 SQIVND (reference sequence). Trimming removed 3 bases at V and 8 bases at J, with 14 bases between. DNA for the CDR3: TGTGCCAGTAGTATCGGGCAGGCCGGGGACATTCAGTACTTC. This codes for CASSIGQAGDIQYF.

The chain uses TRBV6-1 and TRBJ2-2, with D maybe TRBD1 (6 bases). This CDR3 is built from 15 residues. Trimming pared 2 bases from V and 4 bases from J, leaving 11 bases between. Germline V CDR1 and CDR2: MNHNS, SASEGT. The chain's CDR3 is CASSELGAFTGELFF. The CDR3 region has the DNA TGTGCCAGCAGTGAACTGGGGGCATTCACCGGGGAGCTGTTTTTT.

CDR3 protein: CASSLLPGQKSTDTQYF. DNA for the CDR3: TGTGCCAGCAGCTTACTGCCGGGACAAAAAAGCACAGATACGCAGTATTTT. The rearrangement links TRBV7-3 to TRBJ2-3, with TRBD1 as a possible D gene (6 bases). Germline CDR1 reads SGHTA; CDR2 reads FQGTGA. The CDR3 extends over 17 amino acids. V was clipped by 2 bases and J by 0 bases, with 15 bases between them.

The V gene is TRBV4-1, the J gene TRBJ1-2, with 9 nucleotides matching TRBD1. This CDR3 spans 16 amino acids. Trimming took 1 base from V and 6 from J; bases not matched to a gene: 9. Germline-derived CDR1 and CDR2 are MGHRA and YSYEKL. DNA for the CDR3: TGCGCCAGCAGCCAAGGCGGGACAGGGAAAGGCGATGGCTACACCTTC. It is translated as CASSQGGTGKGDGYTF.

V and J are TRBV4-2 and TRBJ1-1; D not resolved. V lost 4 bases and J 3 bases, leaving 9 bases between the germline ends. The CDR3 has 13 amino acids. Germline CDR1 is LGHNA and CDR2 is YNFKEQ. The CDR3 nucleotides are TGTGCCAGCAGCCCCGGCGGGGACACTGAAGCTTTCTTT. Its translation is CASSPGGDTEAFF.

CDR3: CASSLTGGSSYNEQFF. The CDR3, as DNA: TGTGCCAGCAGCTTGACCGGAGGAAGCTCCTACAATGAGCAGTTCTTC. The chain uses TRBV5-6 and TRBJ2-1; D possibly corresponds to TRBD2 (5 bases). The CDR3 consists of 16 residues. The V and J ends lost 1 base and 0 bases respectively, with 11 bases between them. CDR1 and CDR2 from the germline V gene are SGHDT and YYEEEE.

The rearrangement joins TRBV2 to TRBJ1-5; TRBD1 is a possible D gene (6 bases). Germline CDR1 is SNHLY and CDR2 is FYNNEI. CDR3 length: 16 amino acids. V was trimmed by 6 bases and J by 0 bases, leaving 15 bases between them. For the CDR3, the DNA is TGTGCCAGCAGCGAACAGGGTCTGGGTAGCAATCAGCCCCAGCATTTT. This gives the protein CASSEQGLGSNQPQHF.

V is TRBV2 and J is TRBJ1-3, with D tentatively TRBD1 (5 bases). Trimming stripped 0 bases from V and 4 bases from J, with 10 bases between. Germline lookup yields CDR1 SNHLY and CDR2 FYNNEI. The CDR3 has 15 amino acids. CDR3 sequence: CASSEASGTGNTIYF. CDR3 DNA: TGTGCCAGCAGTGAAGCGAGCGGGACGGGAAACACCATATATTTT.

V usage is TRBV15 and J usage is TRBJ2-4; 8 bases map to TRBD1. The CDR3 spans 17 residues. V shed 0 bases and J 6 bases; nucleotides not matched to a gene: 10. Germline V gene sequence: CDR1 LNHNV, CDR2 YYDKDF (reference sequence). Here the CDR3 reads CATSRETGVRPRNIQYF. As DNA, the CDR3 is TGTGCCACCAGCAGAGAGACAGGGGTCCGGCCCAGAAACATTCAGTACTTC.

The genes are TRBV6-1 and TRBJ2-3; weak D call: TRBD2 (5 bases). Trimming pared 2 bases from V and 4 bases from J, leaving 7 bases between. The length of the CDR3 is 13 residues. The germline CDR1 and CDR2 sequences are MNHNS and SASEGT. The CDR3 region is CASSESGADTQYF. The CDR3 nucleotides read TGTGCCAGCAGTGAAAGCGGAGCAGATACGCAGTATTTT.

This chain links TRBV2 with TRBJ2-2; TRBD2 agrees at 7 bases. CDR1 is SNHLY and CDR2 is FYNNEI in the germline V gene. The CDR3 covers 13 residues. V gave up 6 bases and J gave up 6 bases; unmatched junction bases: 4. DNA for the CDR3: TGTGCCAGCAGGAAGGGAGGGTCCGGGGAGCTGTTTTTT. Translation gives CASRKGGSGELFF. Based on the CDR3 plus reference TRBV2 and TRBJ2-2, the full variable domain is EPEVTQTPSHQVTQMGQEVILRCVPISNHLYFYWYRQILGQKVEFLVSFYNNEISEKSEIFDDQFSVERPDGSNFTLKIRSTKLEDSAMYFCASRKGGSGELFFGEGSRLTVL.